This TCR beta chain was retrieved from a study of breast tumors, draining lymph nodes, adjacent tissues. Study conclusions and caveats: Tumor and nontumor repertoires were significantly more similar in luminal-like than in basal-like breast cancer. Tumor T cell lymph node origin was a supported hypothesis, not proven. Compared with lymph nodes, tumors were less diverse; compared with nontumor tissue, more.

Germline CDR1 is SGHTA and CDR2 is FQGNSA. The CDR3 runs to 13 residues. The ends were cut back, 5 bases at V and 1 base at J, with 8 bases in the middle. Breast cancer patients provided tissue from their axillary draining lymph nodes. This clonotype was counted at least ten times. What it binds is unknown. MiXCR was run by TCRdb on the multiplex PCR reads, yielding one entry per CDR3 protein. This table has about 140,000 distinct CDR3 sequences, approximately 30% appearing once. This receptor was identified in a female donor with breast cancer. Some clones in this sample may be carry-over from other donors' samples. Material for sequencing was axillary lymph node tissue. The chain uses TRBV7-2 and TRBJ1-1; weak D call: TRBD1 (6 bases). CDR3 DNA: TGTGCCAGCAGCACGACAGGGAACACTGAAGCTTTCTTT. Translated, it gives CASSTTGNTEAFF.